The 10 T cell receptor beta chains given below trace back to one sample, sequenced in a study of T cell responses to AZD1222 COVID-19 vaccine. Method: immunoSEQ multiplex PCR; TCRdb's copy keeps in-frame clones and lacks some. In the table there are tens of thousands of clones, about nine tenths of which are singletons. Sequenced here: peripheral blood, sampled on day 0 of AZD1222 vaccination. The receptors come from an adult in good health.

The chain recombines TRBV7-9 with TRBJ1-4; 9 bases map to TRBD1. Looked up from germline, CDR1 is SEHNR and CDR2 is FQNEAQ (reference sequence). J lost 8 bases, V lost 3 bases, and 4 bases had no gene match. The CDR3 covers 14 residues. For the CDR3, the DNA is TGTGCCAGCAGCTTGGGGACAGGGCGGGAAAAACTGTTTTTT. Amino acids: CASSLGTGREKLFF.

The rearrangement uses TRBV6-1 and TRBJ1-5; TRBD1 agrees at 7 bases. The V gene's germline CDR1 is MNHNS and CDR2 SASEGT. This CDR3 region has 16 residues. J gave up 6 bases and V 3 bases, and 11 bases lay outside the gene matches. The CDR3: CASSDRQGSFGQPQHF. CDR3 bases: TGTGCCAGCAGTGATAGACAGGGATCTTTCGGTCAGCCCCAGCATTTT.

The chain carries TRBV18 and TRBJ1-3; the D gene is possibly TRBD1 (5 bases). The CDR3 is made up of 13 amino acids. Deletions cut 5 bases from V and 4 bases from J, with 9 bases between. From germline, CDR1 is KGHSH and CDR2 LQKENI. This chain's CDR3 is CASSNRSGNTIYF. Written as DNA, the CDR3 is TGTGCCAGCTCAAACAGGTCAGGAAACACCATATATTTT.

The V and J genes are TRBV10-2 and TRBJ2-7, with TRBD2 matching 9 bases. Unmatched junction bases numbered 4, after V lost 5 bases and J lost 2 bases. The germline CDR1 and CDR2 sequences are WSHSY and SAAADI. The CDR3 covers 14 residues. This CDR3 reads CASSPSGVTYEQYF. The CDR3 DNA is TGCGCCAGCAGTCCTAGCGGGGTAACCTACGAGCAGTACTTC.

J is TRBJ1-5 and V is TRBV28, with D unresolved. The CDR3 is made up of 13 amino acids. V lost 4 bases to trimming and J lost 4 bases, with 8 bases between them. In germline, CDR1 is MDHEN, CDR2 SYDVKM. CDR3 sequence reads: CASSSRPNQPQHF. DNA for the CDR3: TGTGCCAGCAGTTCCAGACCAAATCAGCCCCAGCATTTT.

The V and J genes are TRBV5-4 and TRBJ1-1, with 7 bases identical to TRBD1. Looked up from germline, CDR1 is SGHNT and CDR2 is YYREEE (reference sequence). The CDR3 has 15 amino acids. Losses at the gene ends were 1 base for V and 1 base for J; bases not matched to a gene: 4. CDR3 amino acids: CASSLWGQSNTEAFF. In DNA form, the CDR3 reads TGTGCCAGCAGCTTGTGGGGACAGTCGAACACTGAAGCTTTCTTT.

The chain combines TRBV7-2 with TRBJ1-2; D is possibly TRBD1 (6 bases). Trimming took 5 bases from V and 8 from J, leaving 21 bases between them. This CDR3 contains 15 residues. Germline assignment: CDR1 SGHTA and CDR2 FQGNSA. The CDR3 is CASSPRTGAISGYTF. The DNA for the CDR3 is TGTGCCAGCAGCCCCCGGACGGGGGCAATATCGGGCTACACCTTC.

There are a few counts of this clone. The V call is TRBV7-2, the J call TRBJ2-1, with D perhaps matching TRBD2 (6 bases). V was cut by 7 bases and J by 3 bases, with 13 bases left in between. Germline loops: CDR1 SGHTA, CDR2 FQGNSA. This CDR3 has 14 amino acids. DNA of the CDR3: TGTGCCAGCAACCCTGGGACTTTCTACAATGAGCAGTTCTTC. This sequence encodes CASNPGTFYNEQFF.

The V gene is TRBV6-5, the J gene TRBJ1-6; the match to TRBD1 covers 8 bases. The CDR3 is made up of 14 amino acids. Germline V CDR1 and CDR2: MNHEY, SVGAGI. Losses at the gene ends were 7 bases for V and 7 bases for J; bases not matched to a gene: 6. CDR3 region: CASKWTGKNSPLHF. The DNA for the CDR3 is TGTGCCAGCAAATGGACAGGGAAAAATTCACCCCTCCACTTT.

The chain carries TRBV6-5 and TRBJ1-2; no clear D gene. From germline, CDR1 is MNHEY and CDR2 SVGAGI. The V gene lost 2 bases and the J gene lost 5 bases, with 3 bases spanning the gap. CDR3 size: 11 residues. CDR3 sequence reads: CASSYGYGYTF. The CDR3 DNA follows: TGTGCCAGCAGTTACGGGTATGGCTACACCTTC.